A selection of T cell receptor beta chains follows, all from one sample in a study of molecular identifiers for immune sequencing clone quantification. TCRdb reanalysed the PCR reads using MiXCR and keeps one entry per CDR3 protein. The sample records around 480,000 distinct CDR3 sequences, under 30% being singletons. Input material: naive CD8+ T cells from blood, with Jurkat cell RNA spiked in. These receptors were obtained from a human donor in good health. Some libraries in this study had Jurkat cell RNA spiked in. Both conserved end residues are part of each CDR3. The D gene is left open where the match is weak. For some rows the clone size is stated as once, few or many, or as a class when expanded; others skip it.

length | J | V | D | size | CDR3 | DNA
15 | TRBJ1-2 | TRBV4-1 | . | . | CASSPVGGGMDGYTF | TGCGCCAGCAGCCCGGTCGGGGGAGGGATGGATGGCTACACCTTC
14 | TRBJ1-1 | TRBV6-1 | . | . | CASNPAKMNTEAFF | TGTGCCAGCAATCCAGCAAAAATGAACACTGAAGCTTTCTTT
15 | TRBJ2-3 | TRBV7-9 | . | many | CASSSGGASTDTQYF | TGTGCCAGCAGCTCCGGTGGGGCGAGCACAGATACGCAGTATTTT
16 | TRBJ1-1 | TRBV5-1 | . | . | CASSLSGGGWDTEAFF | TGCGCCAGCAGCCTGAGTGGGGGCGGTTGGGACACTGAAGCTTTCTTT
14 | TRBJ2-5 | TRBV5-1 | . | many | CASSLLDRQETQYF | TGCGCCAGCAGCTTGCTTGACCGCCAAGAGACCCAGTACTTC
13 | TRBJ1-1 | TRBV29-1 | . | many | CSAYSDRNTEAFF | TGCAGCGCATATTCGGACAGGAACACTGAAGCTTTCTTT
14 | TRBJ2-7 | TRBV5-1 | . | . | CASSLEGSGYEQYF | TGCGCCAGCAGCTTGGAGGGGTCAGGGTACGAGCAGTACTTC
14 | TRBJ1-1 | TRBV27 | TRBD1 | . | CASAPRDSVTEAFF | TGTGCCAGCGCCCCCCGGGACAGTGTTACTGAAGCTTTCTTT
16 | TRBJ2-1 | TRBV7-9 | TRBD2 | few | CASSSGLAGGWGEQFF | TGTGCCAGCAGCTCCGGACTAGCGGGGGGATGGGGTGAGCAGTTCTTC
13 | TRBJ2-5 | TRBV6-1 | . | few | CASKVQYQETQYF | TGTGCCAGTAAAGTTCAGTACCAAGAGACCCAGTACTTC
13 | TRBJ2-7 | TRBV2 | . | many | CASSEYAGYEQYF | TGTGCCAGCAGTGAGTATGCGGGCTACGAGCAGTACTTC
13 | TRBJ1-1 | TRBV28 | . | many | CASSLTGYTEAFF | TGTGCCAGCAGTTTGACAGGATATACTGAAGCTTTCTTT
16 | TRBJ2-1 | TRBV28 | . | . | CASRLLDGYDYNEQFF | TGTGCCAGCAGGCTGCTTGATGGGTATGACTACAATGAGCAGTTCTTC
17 | TRBJ2-2 | TRBV6-2/TRBV6-3 | . | . | CASKYGVGIANTGELFF | TGTGCCAGCAAATACGGGGTGGGAATCGCGAACACCGGGGAGCTGTTTTTT
13 | TRBJ2-5 | TRBV7-9 | . | many | CASRSGHQETQYF | TGTGCCAGCAGGAGCGGGCACCAAGAGACCCAGTACTTC
15 | TRBJ2-7 | TRBV27 | TRBD1 | . | CASSSDRGSSYEQYF | TGTGCCAGCAGTTCCGACAGGGGAAGCTCCTACGAGCAGTACTTC
13 | TRBJ2-5 | TRBV7-3 | . | . | CASSPDGQETQYF | TGTGCCAGCAGCCCCGACGGTCAAGAGACCCAGTACTTC
13 | TRBJ2-7 | TRBV7-6 | . | . | CASSLGRLYEQYF | TGTGCCAGCAGCTTAGGGCGGCTCTACGAGCAGTACTTC
13 | TRBJ1-1 | TRBV30 | TRBD1 | few | CACHKGRQGEAFF | TGTGCCTGCCATAAAGGAAGACAGGGGGAAGCTTTCTTT
16 | TRBJ1-1 | TRBV28 | . | . | CASSSIEKLMNTEAFF | TGTGCCAGCAGCTCAATTGAAAAATTAATGAACACTGAAGCTTTCTTT
15 | TRBJ2-1 | TRBV11-2 | . | . | CASSPQRGLYNEQFF | TGTGCCAGCAGCCCACAAAGGGGACTCTACAATGAGCAGTTCTTC
15 | TRBJ2-3 | TRBV4-1 | . | few | CASSLVGGEADTQYF | TGCGCCAGCAGCCTGGTCGGGGGAGAGGCAGATACGCAGTATTTT
16 | TRBJ2-4 | TRBV6-6 | TRBD2 | . | CASSYSMAGVDIIQYF | TGTGCCAGCAGTTACTCTATGGCGGGAGTGGATATCATTCAGTACTTC
16 | TRBJ2-2 | TRBV27 | TRBD2 | many | CASGVAGGRGTGELFF | TGTGCCAGCGGAGTAGCGGGAGGCCGAGGCACCGGGGAGCTGTTTTTT
15 | TRBJ2-7 | TRBV4-3 | . | . | CASSPHEGSSYEQYF | TGCGCCAGCAGCCCTCACGAGGGGTCCTCCTACGAGCAGTACTTC
14 | TRBJ2-3 | TRBV6-5 | . | many | CASMGRGPTDTQYF | TGTGCCAGCATGGGTCGGGGGCCCACAGATACGCAGTATTTT
14 | TRBJ2-1 | TRBV27 | . | few | CASSFRDLDNEQFF | TGTGCCAGCAGCTTCCGGGACCTAGACAATGAGCAGTTCTTC
11 | TRBJ2-1 | TRBV28 | . | few | CASRLGLEQFF | TGTGCCAGCAGACTGGGGCTAGAGCAGTTCTTC
14 | TRBJ2-2 | TRBV28 | . | . | CASRSGFLAGELFF | TGTGCCAGCAGGTCAGGGTTTTTAGCCGGGGAGCTGTTTTTT
15 | TRBJ1-1 | TRBV5-1 | . | . | CASSLVGGMNTEAFF | TGCGCCAGCAGCTTAGTAGGGGGAATGAACACTGAAGCTTTCTTT
16 | TRBJ2-7 | TRBV5-8 | . | . | CASSLSSGTGRYEQYF | TGTGCCAGCAGCTTATCTTCCGGCACAGGGCGGTACGAGCAGTACTTC
16 | TRBJ1-1 | TRBV24-1 | TRBD1 | . | CATSDSWTGENTEAFF | TGTGCCACCAGTGATTCATGGACAGGAGAGAACACTGAAGCTTTCTTT
12 | TRBJ1-1 | TRBV5-4 | . | . | CASRLGWTEAFF | TGTGCCAGCCGCTTGGGGTGGACTGAAGCTTTCTTT
11 | TRBJ2-3 | TRBV30 | . | few | CAWHGTDTQYF | TGTGCCTGGCATGGCACAGATACGCAGTATTTT
14 | TRBJ1-5 | TRBV28 | . | many | CASSGPYSNQPQHF | TGTGCCAGCAGTGGTCCCTATAGCAATCAGCCCCAGCATTTT
18 | TRBJ2-1 | TRBV6-2/TRBV6-3 | TRBD1 | . | CASSLLSPRTGAYNEQFF | TGTGCCAGCAGTTTACTGAGCCCGAGGACAGGGGCCTACAATGAGCAGTTCTTC
14 | TRBJ1-2 | TRBV5-1 | . | . | CASSLSWLSYGYTF | TGCGCCAGCAGCTTGTCCTGGTTAAGCTATGGCTACACCTTC
15 | TRBJ1-1 | TRBV4-3 | TRBD1 | many | CASSQDRSKSTEAFF | TGCGCCAGCAGCCAGGACAGGAGTAAGTCCACTGAAGCTTTCTTT
14 | TRBJ1-5 | TRBV27 | . | few | CASSFGGDYQPQHF | TGTGCCAGCAGTTTCGGGGGCGACTATCAGCCCCAGCATTTT